This T cell receptor beta chain was sequenced for a study of cytomegalovirus exposure and HLA in healthy donors. Study-wide points: Trimming of TCR beta V- and J-genes showed a link, identified in a later analysis, to a missense DCLRE1C variant. Later analysis showed TCR association rates varying by HLA locus, highest for DRB1 and lowest for HLA-C. Segments of the TCR beta V type were, in most cases, productive about 87% or about 30% of the time in an earlier analysis. Upon later analysis, HLA-associated TCR beta chains proved more clonally expanded than other, equally common chains.

V was clipped by 6 bases and J by 5 bases; unmatched bases: 11. The germline CDR1 and CDR2 sequences are MDHEN and SYDVKM. The CDR3 runs to 16 residues. Points on this clone: Antigen unknown.

Amplification used 60 Vbeta primers and 13 Jbeta primers. Measured with immunoSEQ multiplex PCR; TCRdb has only the in-frame clones, and not every one. The data show about 160,000 clones, 80% seen once. The rearrangement links TRBV28 to TRBJ2-3; 10 nucleotides line up with TRBD1. Sequencing was done on a sample of PBMCs. The TCR sequence derives from a man aged 25-45 years in good health and CMV-seronegative. The CDR3: CASRSRDRGYGDTQYF. CDR3 bases: TGTGCCAGCAGGTCCCGGGACAGGGGATATGGAGATACGCAGTATTTT.